This record looks at one T cell receptor beta chain sequence and its context. Assay used: immunoSEQ multiplex PCR; TCRdb lists only in-frame clones, some missing. Of 2 million to 3 million clones listed, more than 85% are singletons. The entry originates in a study of shared clonotypes between healthy human individuals. The CDR3 runs to 16 residues. Germline V lookup: CDR1 MDHEN, CDR2 SYDVKM. Trimming at V came to 1 base and at J to 1 base, leaving 5 bases not matched to a gene. The V gene is TRBV28, the J gene TRBJ2-7, with 9 bases that match TRBD1. The receptor was derived from a man between 18 and 35 years old in good health. Some clones in this sample may be carry-over from other donors' samples. The sequenced sample consisted of naive CD4+ T cells from PBMCs. Indicated subset: CD45RA+ positively selected. The DNA of the CDR3 is TGTGCCAGCAGTTTATCGGGACAGGGAGGGTCCTACGAGCAGTACTTC. Amino acid sequence: CASSLSGQGGSYEQYF.